These 20 T cell receptor beta chains originate from one sample sequenced in a study of beta chain features in type 1 diabetes. The investigators reverse transcribed all of the isolated RNA, so they sequenced expressed TCRB transcripts. Sequenced by immunoSEQ multiplex PCR; TCRdb stores in-frame clones only, minus some. The table lists fewer than 350,000 clones, 15% to 20% of them singletons. Sequencing was carried out using naive CD4+ T cells from blood. These receptor sequences come from a woman younger than 35 in good health.

The chain links TRBV5-4 to TRBJ2-1; 7 nucleotides line up with TRBD1. The V segment lost 1 base and the J segment 16 bases; nucleotides outside the gene matches: 11. The CDR3 consists of 13 residues. CDR1 and CDR2 (germline): SGHNT, YYREEE (reference sequence). The CDR3 DNA reads TGTGCCAGCAGCTTGATCGAAGGCAGGGGGATATTCTTC. Translation gives CASSLIEGRGIFF.

J is TRBJ1-2 and V is TRBV5-4, with 8 bases that match TRBD1. CDR3 length: 13 amino acids. V was pared by 4 bases and J by 8 bases, with 7 bases of the junction left unmatched. In germline, CDR1 is SGHNT, CDR2 YYREEE (reference sequence). CDR3 protein: CASSMGQEKGYTF. In DNA, the CDR3 is TGTGCCAGCAGCATGGGACAGGAAAAAGGCTACACCTTC.

This clone occurred a few times. The V and J genes are TRBV5-1 and TRBJ2-7; no clear D gene. The CDR3 loop spans 12 amino acids. V was shortened by 1 base and J by 3 bases, with 5 bases between the two germline ends. Germline values: CDR1 SGHRS, CDR2 YFSETQ. The CDR3 protein is CASSLPGYEQYF. The CDR3 DNA follows: TGCGCCAGCAGCTTGCCCGGCTACGAGCAGTACTTC.

This clone has a handful of counts. The CDR3 loop is CAQRLDSSYGYTF. CDR3 DNA sequence: TGTGCCCAACGACTGGACAGCTCCTATGGCTACACCTTC. The chain combines TRBV30 with TRBJ1-2; weak D call: TRBD1 (6 bases). V lost 8 bases, J lost 4 bases, and 17 bases lay in between. The CDR3 length is 13 residues. Germline values: CDR1 GTSNPN, CDR2 SVGIG (reference sequence).

This clone came up a few times. This chain uses TRBV29-1 with TRBJ2-5; D might be TRBD1 (7 bases). The CDR3 runs 13 residues. Trimming pared 6 bases from V and 3 bases from J, leaving 14 bases between. Germline CDR1 reads SQVTM; CDR2 reads ANQGSEA. The CDR3 is CSVRQGGKETQYF. CDR3 DNA sequence: TGCAGCGTCCGACAGGGAGGCAAAGAGACCCAGTACTTC.

This clone has more than one count but fewer than ten. The chain joins TRBV25-1 to TRBJ2-3, with TRBD2 as a possible D gene (6 bases). The V end lost 5 bases, the J end lost 8 bases, and 11 bases lay between the germline ends. Germline V gene lookup returns CDR1 MGHDK and CDR2 SYGVNS. This CDR3 region has 12 residues. DNA of the CDR3: TGTGCCAGCAGTTCCGGGGGAAGTACGCAGTATTTT. It yields the protein CASSSGGSTQYF.

This clone came up a few times. This same CDR3 is encoded by further DNA sequences in the sample. The gene calls are TRBV4-1 and TRBJ2-7; D unclear. V was shortened by 3 bases and J by 4 bases, with 16 bases between the two germline ends. CDR1 and CDR2 (germline): MGHRA, YSYEKL. The CDR3 loop spans 15 amino acids. In nucleotides, the CDR3 is TGCGCCAGCAGCCACCCACCGACGGGTGCATACGAGCAGTACTTC. Translated: CASSHPPTGAYEQYF.

Regarding this clone: Different DNA sequences within this sample yield the same CDR3. This chain joins TRBV7-9 and TRBJ2-1, with D possibly being TRBD2 (5 bases). The germline V gene encodes CDR1 SEHNR and CDR2 FQNEAQ (reference sequence). The V end was cut by 0 bases, the J end by 10 bases, with 7 bases between. CDR3 length: 12 residues. The CDR3 coding sequence is TGTGCCAGCAGCTTAGCTGGAGGAGAGCAGTTCTTC. Translated, it gives CASSLAGGEQFF.

This chain joins TRBV5-1 and TRBJ2-5; D possibly corresponds to TRBD2 (6 bases). The V gene lost 3 bases and the J gene lost 5 bases, with 14 bases spanning the gap. Germline V gene sequence: CDR1 SGHRS, CDR2 YFSETQ. The CDR3 covers 14 residues. CDR3 loop: CASSSGPEGETQYF. The CDR3 DNA is TGCGCCAGCAGCTCGGGACCGGAGGGGGAGACCCAGTACTTC.

This chain joins TRBV10-3 and TRBJ2-1, with D possibly being TRBD1 (5 bases). V was pared by 9 bases and J by 7 bases, with 10 bases between. This CDR3 region has 11 residues. Germline V gives CDR1 ENHRY, CDR2 SYGVKD. CDR3 DNA sequence: TGTGCCATTGGGTCAGGGAATGAGCAGTTCTTC. This gives the protein CAIGSGNEQFF.

The V call is TRBV30, the J call TRBJ2-2, with a possible D match to TRBD2 (6 bases). V was shortened by 5 bases and J by 5 bases, with 15 bases between the two germline ends. The CDR3 is 14 residues long. Germline CDR1 and CDR2: GTSNPN and SVGIG (reference sequence). The CDR3 protein is CAWDPGLQTGELFF. Written as DNA, the CDR3 is TGTGCCTGGGACCCGGGACTCCAAACCGGGGAGCTGTTTTTT.

The sample holds a few counts of this clone. The genes are TRBV14 and TRBJ2-4, with a possible D match to TRBD1 (6 bases). The CDR3 is 14 amino acids. Germline V gene sequence: CDR1 SGHDN, CDR2 FVKESK. V shed 6 bases and J shed 5 bases, with 14 bases lying between them. CDR3 in amino acids: CASSPTGWENIQYF. DNA for the CDR3: TGTGCCAGCAGTCCTACAGGGTGGGAAAACATTCAGTACTTC.

The chain's CDR3 is CASSPLGTQGTEAFF. CDR3 nucleotides: TGTGCCAGCAGCCCACTCGGGACCCAGGGGACTGAAGCTTTCTTT. J is TRBJ1-1 and V is TRBV7-9; maybe TRBD1 (6 bases). The CDR3 spans 15 residues. The germline V gene encodes CDR1 SEHNR and CDR2 FQNEAQ (reference sequence). The V end was cut by 5 bases, the J end by 5 bases, with 18 bases between.

In DNA, the CDR3 is TGTGCCTGGAGTCAACAGGGTTACAATGAGCAGTTCTTC. Its translation: CAWSQQGYNEQFF. The V call is TRBV30, the J call TRBJ2-1; a possible D gene is TRBD1 (6 bases). V was trimmed by 2 bases and J by 4 bases, leaving 9 bases between them. Per the germline V gene, CDR1 is GTSNPN and CDR2 is SVGIG (reference sequence). This CDR3 is built from 13 residues.

The chain uses TRBV29-1 and TRBJ1-1; possibly TRBD1 for D (5 bases). Germline assignment: CDR1 SQVTM and CDR2 ANQGSEA. The V gene lost 4 bases and the J gene lost 5 bases, with 14 bases spanning the gap. This CDR3 is built from 13 residues. The CDR3 region has the DNA TGCAGCGTTGTAACCAGGGAGGTGACTGAAGCTTTCTTT. Amino acid sequence: CSVVTREVTEAFF. Filled out from reference TRBV29-1 and TRBJ1-1, the complete variable domain reads SAVISQKPSRDICQRGTSLTIQCQVDSQVTMMFWYRQQPGQSLTLIATANQGSEATYESGFVIDKFPISRPNLTFSTLTVSNMSPEDSSIYLCSVVTREVTEAFFGQGTRLTVV.

The V and J genes are TRBV25-1 and TRBJ1-1, with a possible D match to TRBD1 (5 bases). V was trimmed by 6 bases and J by 0 bases, leaving 14 bases between them. Looked up from germline, CDR1 is MGHDK and CDR2 is SYGVNS. The CDR3 has 15 amino acids. CDR3 nucleotide sequence: TGTGCCAGCAGAGACACTAAGGGGCTGAACACTGAAGCTTTCTTT. Protein: CASRDTKGLNTEAFF.

This clone was picked up a small number of times. V and J are TRBV9 and TRBJ2-1; a weak D match, TRBD1 (6 bases). Per the germline V gene, CDR1 is SGDLS and CDR2 is YYNGEE. Between the trimmed V and J ends, which lost 3 bases and 4 bases, there was a span of 8 bases. The CDR3 has 13 residues. The CDR3 loop is CASSGGQYNEQFF. In nucleotides, the CDR3 is TGTGCCAGCAGCGGAGGACAGTACAATGAGCAGTTCTTC.

The chain is built from TRBV7-2 and TRBJ1-2; no definite D call. Per the germline V gene, CDR1 is SGHTA and CDR2 is FQGNSA. Trimming stripped 5 bases from V and 2 bases from J, with 15 bases between. The CDR3 loop spans 15 amino acids. CDR3 amino acids: CASSPRSAGNYGYTF. The CDR3 DNA reads as TGTGCCAGCAGCCCCAGGTCGGCCGGAAACTATGGCTACACCTTC. The full variable domain, rest sourced from reference TRBV7-2 and TRBJ1-2, is GAGVSQSPSNKVTEKGKDVELRCDPISGHTALYWYRQSLGQGLEFLIYFQGNSAPDKSGLPSDRFSAERTGGSVSTLTIQRTQQEDSAVYLCASSPRSAGNYGYTFGSGTRLTVV.

This clone occurred a few times. The V gene is TRBV11-2, the J gene TRBJ2-1; 7 nucleotides align to TRBD1. The CDR3 is 17 amino acids. With 1 base clipped from V and 8 bases from J, the junction kept 14 bases outside the gene matches. Germline V gives CDR1 SGHAT, CDR2 FQNNGV. The CDR3 DNA is TGTGCCAGCAGCTTAGGTATGCCCGGACAGGAGTTCGATGAGCAGTTCTTC. Protein sequence: CASSLGMPGQEFDEQFF.

CDR3: CASSFGTSGNTIYF. The CDR3 DNA reads TGTGCCAGCAGCTTCGGTACCTCTGGAAACACCATATATTTT. J is TRBJ1-3 and V is TRBV7-9; D uncertain. Trimming left V 3 bases short and J 0 bases short, with 6 bases between. Germline CDR1 is SEHNR and CDR2 is FQNEAQ (reference sequence). The CDR3 spans 14 residues.